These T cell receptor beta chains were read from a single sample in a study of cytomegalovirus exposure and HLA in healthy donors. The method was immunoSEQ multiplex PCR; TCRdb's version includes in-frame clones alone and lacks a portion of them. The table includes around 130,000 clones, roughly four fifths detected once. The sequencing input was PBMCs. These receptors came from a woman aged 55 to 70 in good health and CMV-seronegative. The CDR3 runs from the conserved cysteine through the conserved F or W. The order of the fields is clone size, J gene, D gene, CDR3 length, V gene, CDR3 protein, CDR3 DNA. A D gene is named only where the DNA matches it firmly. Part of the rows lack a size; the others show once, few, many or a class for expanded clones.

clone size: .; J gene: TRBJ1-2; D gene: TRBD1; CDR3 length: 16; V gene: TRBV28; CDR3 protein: CASSKGGTGGLYGYTF; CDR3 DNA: TGTGCCAGCAGCAAGGGGGGGACAGGAGGTCTCTATGGCTACACCTTC
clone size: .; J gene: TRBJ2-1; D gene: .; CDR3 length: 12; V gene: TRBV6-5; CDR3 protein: CASSLNDNEQFF; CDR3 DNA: TGTGCCAGCAGCCTAAATGACAATGAGCAGTTCTTC
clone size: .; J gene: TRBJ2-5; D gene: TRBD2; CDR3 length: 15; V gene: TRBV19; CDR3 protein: CASSDRGGRAETQYF; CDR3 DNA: TGTGCCAGTAGTGACCGGGGGGGCCGGGCCGAGACCCAGTACTTC
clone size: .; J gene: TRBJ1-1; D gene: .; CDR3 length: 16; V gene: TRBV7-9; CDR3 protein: CASSLGGRIMNTEAFF; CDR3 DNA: TGTGCCAGCAGCTTAGGTGGCAGAATCATGAACACTGAAGCTTTCTTT
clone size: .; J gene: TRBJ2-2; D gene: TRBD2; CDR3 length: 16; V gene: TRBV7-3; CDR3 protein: CASSPGLAGVAGELFF; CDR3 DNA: TGTGCCAGCAGCCCCGGACTAGCGGGAGTGGCCGGGGAGCTGTTTTTT
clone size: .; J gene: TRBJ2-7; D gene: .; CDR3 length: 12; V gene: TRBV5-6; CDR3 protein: CASSLVSGEQYF; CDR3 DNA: TGTGCCAGCAGCTTGGTCTCGGGCGAGCAGTACTTC
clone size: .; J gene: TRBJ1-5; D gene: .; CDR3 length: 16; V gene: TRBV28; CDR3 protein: CASSLPGGYSNQPQHF; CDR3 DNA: TGTGCCAGCAGTTTACCCGGGGGTTATAGCAATCAGCCCCAGCATTTT
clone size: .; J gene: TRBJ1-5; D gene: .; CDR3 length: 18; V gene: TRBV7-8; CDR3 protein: CASSLDVRRAYSNQPQHF; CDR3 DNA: TGTGCCAGCAGCTTAGATGTAAGGAGAGCTTATAGCAATCAGCCCCAGCATTTT
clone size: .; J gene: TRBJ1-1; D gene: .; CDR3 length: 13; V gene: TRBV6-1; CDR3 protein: CASSASLEYEAFF; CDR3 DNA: TGTGCCAGCAGTGCCTCTTTGGAGTACGAAGCTTTCTTT
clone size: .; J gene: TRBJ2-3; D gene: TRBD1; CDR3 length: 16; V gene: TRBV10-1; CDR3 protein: CASSGTGGRSTDTQYF; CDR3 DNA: TGCGCCAGCAGTGGGACAGGGGGTCGAAGCACAGATACGCAGTATTTT
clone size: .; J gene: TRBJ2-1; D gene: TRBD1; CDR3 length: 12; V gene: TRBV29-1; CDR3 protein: CSVGQGRNEQFF; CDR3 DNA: TGCAGCGTCGGACAGGGTAGGAATGAGCAGTTCTTC
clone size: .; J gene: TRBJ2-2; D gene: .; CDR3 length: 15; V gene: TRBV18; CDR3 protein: CASPAGSGHTGELFF; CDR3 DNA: TGTGCCAGCCCAGCGGGTAGCGGCCACACCGGGGAGCTGTTTTTT
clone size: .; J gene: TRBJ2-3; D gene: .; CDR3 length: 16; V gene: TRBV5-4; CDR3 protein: CASSLVVRGSTDTQYF; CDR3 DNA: TGTGCCAGCAGCTTGGTGGTGCGGGGAAGCACAGATACGCAGTATTTT
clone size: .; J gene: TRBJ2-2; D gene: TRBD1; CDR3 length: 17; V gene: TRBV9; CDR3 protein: CASSVGTGGAETGELFF; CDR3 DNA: TGTGCCAGCAGCGTCGGGACAGGGGGCGCAGAGACCGGGGAGCTGTTTTTT
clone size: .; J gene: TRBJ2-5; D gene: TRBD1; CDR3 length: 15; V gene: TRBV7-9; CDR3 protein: CASSLGQGIGETQYF; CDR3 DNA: TGTGCCAGCAGCTTGGGACAGGGTATCGGAGAGACCCAGTACTTC
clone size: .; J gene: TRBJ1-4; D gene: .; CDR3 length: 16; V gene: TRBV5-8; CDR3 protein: CASSLGLTELNEKLFF; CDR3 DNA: TGTGCCAGCAGCTTGGGGCTAACAGAATTAAATGAAAAACTGTTTTTT
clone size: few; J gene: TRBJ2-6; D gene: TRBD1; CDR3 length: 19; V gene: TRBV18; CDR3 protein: CASSPPRGGSSPGANVLTF; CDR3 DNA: TGTGCCAGCTCACCACCCAGAGGGGGCAGCTCTCCCGGGGCCAACGTCCTGACTTTC
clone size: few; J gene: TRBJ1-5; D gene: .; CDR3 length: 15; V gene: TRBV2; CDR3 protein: CASKWSESGNQPQHF; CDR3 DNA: TGTGCCAGCAAATGGTCAGAGTCAGGAAATCAGCCCCAGCATTTT
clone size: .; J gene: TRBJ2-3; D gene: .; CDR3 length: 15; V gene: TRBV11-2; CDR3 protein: CASTYGRGVTDTQYF; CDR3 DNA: TGTGCCAGCACCTACGGCAGGGGGGTCACAGATACGCAGTATTTT
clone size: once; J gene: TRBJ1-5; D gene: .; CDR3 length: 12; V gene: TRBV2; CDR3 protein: CAAGQGNQPQHF; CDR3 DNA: TGTGCCGCAGGGCAGGGCAATCAGCCCCAGCATTTT
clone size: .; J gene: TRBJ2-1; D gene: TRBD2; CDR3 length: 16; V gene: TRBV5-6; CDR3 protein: CASSFKRLAGVNEQFF; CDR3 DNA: TGTGCCAGCAGCTTCAAGCGACTAGCGGGGGTAAATGAGCAGTTCTTC
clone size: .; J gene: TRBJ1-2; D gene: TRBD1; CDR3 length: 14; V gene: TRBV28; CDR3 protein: CASRLRGLVYGYTF; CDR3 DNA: TGTGCCAGCAGACTCAGGGGGCTGGTCTATGGCTACACCTTC
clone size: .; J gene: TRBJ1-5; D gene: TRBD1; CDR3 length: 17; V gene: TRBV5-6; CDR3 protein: CASSSGQGALGNQPQHF; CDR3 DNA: TGTGCCAGCAGCAGCGGACAGGGGGCGTTGGGCAATCAGCCCCAGCATTTT
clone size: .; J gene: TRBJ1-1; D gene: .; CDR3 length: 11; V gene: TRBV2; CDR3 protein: CASGSGTEAFF; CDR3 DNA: TGTGCCAGCGGAAGCGGAACTGAAGCTTTCTTT